A single sample gave rise to the 3 T cell receptor beta chains below, sequenced in a study of CD8 T cells in Susac syndrome. The RNA, about 0.45 to 1 ug, was put through reverse transcription using random hexamers. Using its own MiXCR run on the immunoSEQ multiplex PCR reads, TCRdb lists one record per CDR3 protein. The sample records just over 80,000 distinct CDR3 sequences, 94% being singletons. The sequenced sample was CD8+ T cells from PBMCs. These receptors were obtained from a human donor in good health.

The chain has TRBV5-1 and TRBJ2-7, with 8 bases identical to TRBD1. Germline assignment: CDR1 SGHRS and CDR2 YFSETQ. The CDR3 has 15 amino acids. V trimming: 3 bases; J trimming: 4 bases; junction bases outside the gene matches: 9. CDR3 DNA: TGCGCCAGCAGCTCCGGACAGGGATCAGGGTACGAGCAGTACGTC. Translating it yields CASSSGQGSGYEQYV.

The genes are TRBV30 and TRBJ2-7; 7 bases match TRBD1. V shed 2 bases and J 5 bases; nucleotides not matched to a gene: 6. The CDR3 covers 13 residues. Per germline, CDR1 GTSNPN and CDR2 SVGIG (reference sequence). The CDR3 region is CAWSLTGIHEQYV. CDR3 bases: TGTGCCTGGAGTTTGACAGGGATCCACGAGCAGTACGTC.

The genes are TRBV29-1 and TRBJ2-1; D is ambiguous. Trimming removed 0 bases from V and 9 bases from J, with 15 bases in between. This CDR3 region has 14 residues. Per the germline V gene, CDR1 is SQVTM and CDR2 is ANQGSEA. CDR3 sequence (DNA): TGCAGCGTTGAAGATCCGGGTCGTCAACTTGAGCAGTTCTTC. It codes for CSVEDPGRQLEQFF.